The clone carrying this TCR beta chain was recorded at least ten times. Its matching antigen is unknown. The germline V gene encodes CDR1 ENHRY and CDR2 SYGVKD. The V and J ends lost 0 bases and 5 bases respectively, with 19 bases between them. There are 17 residues in the CDR3. This sample stems from a study of T cells in Graves' hyperthyroidism and ophthalmopathy. Overall study results and limits: Also found in blood were most expanded thyroid clonotypes above 0.001.

Regions amplified from RNA transcripts were the TCR beta CDR3 regions. TCR CDR3 regions were first amplified by RT-PCR with HTBI primers. TCRdb analysed the multiplex PCR reads with MiXCR anew, one entry per CDR3 protein. This table holds almost 600,000 distinct CDR3 sequences, more than 11% found once. Each patient was aged 18 to 65 and had newly diagnosed hyperthyroidism of under 2 months' duration. Uncontrolled infection, other autoimmune disease, pregnancy or lactation disqualified patients from enrolment. Extraction of PBMCs used roughly 9.6 ml of fresh peripheral blood. This chain joins TRBV10-3 and TRBJ2-5; tentatively, D is TRBD1 (7 bases). The TCR comes from a woman aged 25 to 39 with Graves' hyperthyroidism that later progressed to Graves' ophthalmopathy. Sample: blood. The CDR3 sequence is CAISESPDGRGRETQYF. The CDR3 coding sequence is TGTGCCATCAGTGAGTCACCGGATGGCAGGGGGAGGGAGACCCAGTACTTC.